This TCR beta chain was found in a study of cytomegalovirus exposure and HLA in healthy donors. Looking at the study overall: Genotyping of 430 or so donors showed that roughly 80% belonged to the Caucasian-associated ancestry cluster. Overall study results and limits: Under in vitro conditions, three CMV-associated chains were confirmed as specific for CMV antigens.

PCR used 60 Vbeta primers and 13 Jbeta primers. Sequenced by immunoSEQ multiplex PCR; TCRdb stores in-frame clones only, minus some. This sample has about 200,000 clones; nearly 80% occur once, and the top ten carry about 1.8%. Concerning this clone itself: The antigen remains undetermined.

Healthy individuals who donated bone marrow served as the donors. This CDR3 is 13 amino acids long. Trimming took off 5 bases at V and 5 bases at J, with 13 bases between the two ends. Germline V gene data show CDR1 as SEHNR and CDR2 as FQNEAQ (reference sequence). The sample was PBMCs. This TCR came from a man aged 18-30 years in good health and CMV-seronegative. The J gene is TRBJ2-7, the V gene TRBV7-9, with a weak D call TRBD2 (5 bases). This CDR3 reads CASSPWRSNEQYF. The CDR3 DNA reads TGTGCCAGCAGCCCCTGGAGGTCTAACGAGCAGTACTTC.